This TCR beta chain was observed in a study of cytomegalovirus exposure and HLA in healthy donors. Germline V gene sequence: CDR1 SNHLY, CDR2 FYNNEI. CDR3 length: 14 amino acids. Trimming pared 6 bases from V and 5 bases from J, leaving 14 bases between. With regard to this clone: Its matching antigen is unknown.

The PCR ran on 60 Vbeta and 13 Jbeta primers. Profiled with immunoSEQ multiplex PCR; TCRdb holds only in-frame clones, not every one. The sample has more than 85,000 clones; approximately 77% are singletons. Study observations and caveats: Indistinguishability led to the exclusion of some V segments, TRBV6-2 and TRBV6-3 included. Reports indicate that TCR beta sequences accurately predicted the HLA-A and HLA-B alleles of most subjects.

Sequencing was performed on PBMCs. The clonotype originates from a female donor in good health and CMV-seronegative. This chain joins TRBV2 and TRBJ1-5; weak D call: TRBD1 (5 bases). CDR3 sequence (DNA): TGTGCCAGCAGATCCGACAGTGGCTATCAGCCCCAGCATTTT. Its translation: CASRSDSGYQPQHF.